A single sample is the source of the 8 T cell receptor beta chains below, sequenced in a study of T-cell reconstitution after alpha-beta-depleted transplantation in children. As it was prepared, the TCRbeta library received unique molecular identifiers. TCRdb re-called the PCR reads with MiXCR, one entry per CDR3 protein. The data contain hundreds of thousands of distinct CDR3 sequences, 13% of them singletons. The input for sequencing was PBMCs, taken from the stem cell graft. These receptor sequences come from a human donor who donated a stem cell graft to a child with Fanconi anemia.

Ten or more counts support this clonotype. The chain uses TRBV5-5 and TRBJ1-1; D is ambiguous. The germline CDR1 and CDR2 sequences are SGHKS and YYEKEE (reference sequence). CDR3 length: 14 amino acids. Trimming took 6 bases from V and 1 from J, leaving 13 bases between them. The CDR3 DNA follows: TGTGCCAGCAAATCATGGCCAGGGAACACTGAAGCTTTCTTT. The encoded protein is CASKSWPGNTEAFF.

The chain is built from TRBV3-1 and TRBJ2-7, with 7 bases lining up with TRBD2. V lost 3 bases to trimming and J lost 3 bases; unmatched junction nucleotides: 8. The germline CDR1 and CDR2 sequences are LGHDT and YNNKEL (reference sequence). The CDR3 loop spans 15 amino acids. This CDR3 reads CASSHSGREVYEQYF. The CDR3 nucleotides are TGTGCCAGCAGCCATTCTGGACGGGAGGTCTACGAGCAGTACTTC.

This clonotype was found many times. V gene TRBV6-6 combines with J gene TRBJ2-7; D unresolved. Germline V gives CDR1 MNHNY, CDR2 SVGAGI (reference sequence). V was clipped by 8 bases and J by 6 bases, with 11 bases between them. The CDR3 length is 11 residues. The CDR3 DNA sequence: TGTGCCAGCCAGATGGCCTCCGAGCAGTACTTC. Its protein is CASQMASEQYF.

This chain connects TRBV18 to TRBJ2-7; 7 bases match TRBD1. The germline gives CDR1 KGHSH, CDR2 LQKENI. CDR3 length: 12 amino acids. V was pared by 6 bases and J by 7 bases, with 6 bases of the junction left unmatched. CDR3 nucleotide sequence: TGTGCCAGCTCCCTAGGGGGACAGGAGCAGTACGTC. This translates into CASSLGGQEQYV.

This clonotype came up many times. CDR3 amino acids: CSVDEQGADTQYF. DNA of the CDR3: TGCAGCGTTGACGAACAGGGCGCAGATACGCAGTATTTT. The chain employs TRBV29-1 and TRBJ2-3; possibly TRBD1 for D (6 bases). Trimming removed 3 bases from V and 4 bases from J, with 11 bases in between. Germline-derived CDR1 and CDR2 are SQVTM and ANQGSEA. CDR3 length: 13 amino acids.

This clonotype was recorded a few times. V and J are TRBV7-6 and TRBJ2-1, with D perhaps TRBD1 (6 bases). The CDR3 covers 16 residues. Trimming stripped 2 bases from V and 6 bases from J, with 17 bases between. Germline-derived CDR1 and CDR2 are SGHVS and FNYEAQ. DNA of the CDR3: TGTGCCAGCAGCTTAATTCAAGGGGACATCTCCAATGAGCAGTTCTTC. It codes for CASSLIQGDISNEQFF.

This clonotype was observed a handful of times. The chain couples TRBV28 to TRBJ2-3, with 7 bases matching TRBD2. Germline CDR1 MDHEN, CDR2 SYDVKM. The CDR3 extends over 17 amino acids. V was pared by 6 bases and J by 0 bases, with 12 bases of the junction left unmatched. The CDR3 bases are TGTGCCAGCAGCTCGGCTGGGGCGGGGGTAAGCACAGATACGCAGTATTTT. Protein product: CASSSAGAGVSTDTQYF.

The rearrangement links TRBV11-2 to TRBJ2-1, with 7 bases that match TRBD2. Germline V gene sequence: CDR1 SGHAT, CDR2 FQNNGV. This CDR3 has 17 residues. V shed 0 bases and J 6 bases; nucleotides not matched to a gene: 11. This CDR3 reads CASSLEWVSAGINEQFF. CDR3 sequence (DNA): TGTGCCAGCAGCTTAGAATGGGTGTCAGCGGGGATCAATGAGCAGTTCTTC.